This entry lists 25 T cell receptor beta chains sequenced from one sample in a study of T cell repertoires in cytomegalovirus infection. For these receptors, no antigen is known. TCRdb independently ran MiXCR on the reads; one entry per CDR3 protein. This table holds tens of thousands of distinct CDR3 sequences, around two fifths found once. The material was CD8+ T cells from cultured PBMCs, obtained from culture after CMV antigen stimulation. These receptors originate from a human donor in good health (CMV status not recorded). Some clones in this sample may be carry-over from other donors' samples.

This clonotype was observed a few times. The DNA for the CDR3 is TGTGCCAGCAGTTACTCGATCAGCGTCAGCTACGAGCAGTACTTC. This gives the protein CASSYSISVSYEQYF. The chain recombines TRBV6-5 with TRBJ2-7; D gene unclear. The germline gives CDR1 MNHEY, CDR2 SVGAGI. V lost 0 bases and J lost 3, with 12 bases in between. The CDR3 spans 15 residues.

V is TRBV15 and J is TRBJ1-3; D is possibly TRBD1 (5 bases). Per germline, CDR1 LNHNV and CDR2 YYDKDF (reference sequence). This CDR3 has 15 amino acids. Trimming left V 0 bases short and J 1 base short, with 7 bases between. CDR3 DNA: TGTGCCACCAGCAGAGATGCAGGGTCTGGAAACACCATATATTTT. Residues: CATSRDAGSGNTIYF.

The chain recombines TRBV28 with TRBJ2-3; D is uncertain. The CDR3 loop spans 16 amino acids. CDR1 and CDR2 (germline): MDHEN, SYDVKM. V lost 6 bases and J lost 2, with 18 bases in between. Written as DNA, the CDR3 is TGTGCCAGCAGCTACACATTAACCCTTCCCACAGATACGCAGTATTTT. Translation gives CASSYTLTLPTDTQYF.

V and J are TRBV4-3 and TRBJ2-7; TRBD1 agrees at 12 bases. The V gene's germline CDR1 is LGHNA and CDR2 YSLEER. The CDR3 is made up of 15 amino acids. The junction had 5 bases not matched to a gene; V was cut back by 4 bases and J by 4 bases. As DNA, the CDR3 is TGCGCCAGCAGCCGCCAGGGACAGGGGGCATACGAGCAGTACTTC. This sequence encodes CASSRQGQGAYEQYF.

This clonotype was seen only a few times. This chain links TRBV7-9 with TRBJ2-1; no clear D. Germline CDR1 reads SEHNR; CDR2 reads FQNEAQ (reference sequence). V dropped 8 bases and J dropped 10 bases, with 6 bases sitting between them. The CDR3 consists of 9 residues. The CDR3 sequence: CASSGEQFF. In DNA, the CDR3 is TGTGCCAGCTCTGGGGAGCAGTTCTTC.

The chain combines TRBV10-3 with TRBJ2-6; 8 nucleotides agree with TRBD1. This CDR3 spans 18 amino acids. The J segment lost 1 base and the V segment lost 2 bases, leaving 7 bases of the junction unmatched. CDR1 is ENHRY, CDR2 SYGVKD, per germline. As DNA, the CDR3 is TGTGCCATCAGTGAGGCTGGACAGGGAGTGTCTGGGGCCAACGTCCTGACTTTC. It specifies CAISEAGQGVSGANVLTF.

This clonotype has a handful of counts. The chain has TRBV2 and TRBJ1-5; D not resolved. Trimming took off 4 bases at V and 0 bases at J, with 7 bases between the two ends. Germline values: CDR1 SNHLY, CDR2 FYNNEI. This CDR3 is built from 14 residues. CDR3 protein: CASSGPYSNQPQHF. DNA for the CDR3: TGTGCCAGCAGTGGACCATATAGCAATCAGCCCCAGCATTTT.

This clonotype came up a few times. The genes are TRBV7-2 and TRBJ2-3, with D perhaps matching TRBD1 or TRBD2 (5 bases each). This CDR3 comprises 14 residues. Between the trimmed V and J ends, which lost 5 bases and 4 bases, there was a span of 13 bases. CDR1 is SGHTA, CDR2 FQGNSA, per germline. The CDR3 protein is CASSPGLGADTQYF. CDR3 in DNA: TGTGCCAGCAGCCCGGGGCTAGGGGCAGATACGCAGTATTTT.

This clonotype occurred once. The genes are TRBV30 and TRBJ1-5; D unresolved. Trimming stripped 5 bases from V and 1 base from J, with 9 bases between. Germline values: CDR1 GTSNPN, CDR2 SVGIG (reference sequence). There are 13 residues in the CDR3. CDR3 nucleotides: TGTGCCTGGGCCCGATACAGCAATCAGCCCCAGCATTTT. Protein sequence: CAWARYSNQPQHF.

J is TRBJ2-7 and V is TRBV2; 9 nucleotides align to TRBD1. Germline CDR1 is SNHLY and CDR2 is FYNNEI. V dropped 3 bases and J dropped 4; count of bases not matched to a gene: 13. This CDR3 contains 17 residues. The DNA for the CDR3 is TGTGCCAGCAGTGAGGTCGTCGGGACAGGGTCTTTGTACGAGCAGTACTTC. As protein: CASSEVVGTGSLYEQYF.

The genes are TRBV27 and TRBJ2-7, with 7 bases fitting TRBD1. CDR3 length: 13 residues. V trimming: 5 bases; J trimming: 2 bases; junction bases outside the gene matches: 3. The germline V gene encodes CDR1 MNHEY and CDR2 SMNVEV (reference sequence). This chain's CDR3 is CASSRDSTYEQYF. As DNA, the CDR3 is TGTGCCAGCAGTCGGGACAGTACCTACGAGCAGTACTTC.

This chain connects TRBV28 to TRBJ1-5; possible D gene TRBD1, 6 bases. The CDR3 contains 17 residues. The ends were cut back, 5 bases at V and 2 bases at J, with 19 bases in the middle. Germline CDR1 and CDR2: MDHEN and SYDVKM. The CDR3 nucleotides are TGTGCCAGCAGTACCCTGTTGAAGGGGGTGGGCAATCAGCCCCAGCATTTT. Translation gives CASSTLLKGVGNQPQHF.

The CDR3 region is CASSFDMSALYEQYF. CDR3 bases: TGTGCCAGCAGCTTTGATATGAGCGCGTTATACGAGCAGTACTTC. The rearrangement uses TRBV7-2 and TRBJ2-7; no firm D call. The germline V gene has CDR1 SGHTA and CDR2 FQGNSA. CDR3 length equals 15 residues. With 3 bases removed from V and 4 bases from J, the gap between germline ends came to 16 bases.

The chain carries TRBV7-6 and TRBJ2-7; 7 nucleotides align to TRBD2. This CDR3 has 15 amino acids. J lost 4 bases, V lost 0 bases, and 6 bases had no gene match. The germline gives CDR1 SGHVS, CDR2 FNYEAQ. In nucleotides, the CDR3 is TGTGCCAGCAGCTTAGCCGACGGGGGGTATTACGAGCAGTACTTC. Protein sequence: CASSLADGGYYEQYF.

The chain has TRBV19 and TRBJ2-7, with 7 bases aligning to TRBD2. After removal of 9 bases from V and 1 base from J, the junction contained 3 bases not matched to a gene. The CDR3 totals 12 residues. CDR1 and CDR2 (germline): LNHDA, SQIVND (reference sequence). As DNA, the CDR3 is TGTGCCAGGGGGCGGGGGTCCTACGAGCAGTACTTC. It yields the protein CARGRGSYEQYF.

The J gene is TRBJ1-1, the V gene TRBV29-1; D gene ambiguous. The CDR3 length is 12 residues. The V end lost 6 bases, the J end lost 1 base, and 9 bases lay between the germline ends. Germline V gives CDR1 SQVTM, CDR2 ANQGSEA. DNA of the CDR3: TGCAGCGTCTCGGACGGGAACACTGAAGCTTTCTTT. This sequence encodes CSVSDGNTEAFF. Combining the CDR3 with reference TRBV29-1 and TRBJ1-1 gives the whole variable domain SAVISQKPSRDICQRGTSLTIQCQVDSQVTMMFWYRQQPGQSLTLIATANQGSEATYESGFVIDKFPISRPNLTFSTLTVSNMSPEDSSIYLCSVSDGNTEAFFGQGTRLTVV.

The CDR3 loop is CASSDNPNEKLFF. The DNA of the CDR3 is TGTGCCAGCAGTGACAACCCAAATGAAAAACTGTTTTTT. The J gene is TRBJ1-4, the V gene TRBV2; the D is unclear. The CDR3 is 13 residues long. Trimming removed 3 bases from V and 5 bases from J, with 7 bases in between. The germline V gene encodes CDR1 SNHLY and CDR2 FYNNEI.

This chain connects TRBV28 to TRBJ1-1; no reliable D call. Between the trimmed V and J ends, which lost 2 bases and 1 base, there was a span of 2 bases. The germline CDR1 and CDR2 sequences are MDHEN and SYDVKM. The CDR3 extends over 12 amino acids. CDR3 loop: CASSLRNTEAFF. The CDR3 DNA reads as TGTGCCAGCAGTTTAAGGAACACTGAAGCTTTCTTT.

The rearrangement uses TRBV2 and TRBJ2-5; D gene uncertain. CDR3 length equals 15 residues. Germline values: CDR1 SNHLY, CDR2 FYNNEI. V was clipped by 1 base and J by 2 bases, with 11 bases between them. The CDR3 region is CASSEVDPGQETQYF. CDR3 sequence (DNA): TGTGCCAGCAGTGAAGTCGACCCTGGGCAAGAGACCCAGTACTTC.

This chain joins TRBV27 and TRBJ2-7; D is uncertain. CDR3 length: 14 residues. V was trimmed by 4 bases and J by 2 bases, leaving 12 bases between them. The germline V gene encodes CDR1 MNHEY and CDR2 SMNVEV (reference sequence). Written as DNA, the CDR3 is TGTGCCAGCAGTTCCTCCGAAGAGACCTACGAGCAGTACTTC. Protein sequence: CASSSSEETYEQYF.

The chain has TRBV4-3 and TRBJ2-3; D is possibly TRBD2 (6 bases). The CDR3 length is 15 residues. Germline CDR1 is LGHNA and CDR2 is YSLEER. V was shortened by 0 bases and J by 2 bases, with 9 bases between the two germline ends. CDR3 residues: CASSQDPDYTDTQYF. The CDR3, as DNA: TGCGCCAGCAGCCAAGATCCGGACTACACAGATACGCAGTATTTT.

This chain links TRBV20-1 with TRBJ1-1, with 9 bases matching TRBD1. The CDR3 totals 14 residues. From germline, CDR1 is DFQATT and CDR2 SNEGSKA (reference sequence). The V and J ends lost 2 bases and 6 bases, in that order; junction bases with no gene match: 7. CDR3 in amino acids: CSARQRDRASEAFF. CDR3 DNA sequence: TGCAGTGCTAGACAAAGGGACAGGGCCTCTGAAGCTTTCTTT.

The chain joins TRBV6-1 to TRBJ2-4; 12 nucleotides line up with TRBD2. Unmatched junction bases numbered 4, after V lost 5 bases and J lost 11 bases. This CDR3 contains 13 residues. Germline lookup yields CDR1 MNHNS and CDR2 SASEGT. CDR3 nucleotides: TGTGCCAGCAGTTGGACTAGCGGGAACCTTCAGTACTTC. It encodes CASSWTSGNLQYF.

This rearrangement joins TRBV7-6 to TRBJ2-1; D unresolved. CDR1 and CDR2 from the germline V gene are SGHVS and FNYEAQ. V dropped 1 base and J dropped 8 bases, with 9 bases sitting between them. This CDR3 has 13 residues. CDR3: CASSLVTGDEQFF. As DNA, the CDR3 is TGTGCCAGCAGCTTAGTTACGGGCGATGAGCAGTTCTTC.

V usage is TRBV4-3 and J usage is TRBJ2-7; maybe TRBD1 (6 bases). The germline V gene has CDR1 LGHNA and CDR2 YSLEER. This CDR3 has 14 amino acids. V shed 4 bases and J shed 0 bases, with 10 bases lying between them. CDR3 protein: CASSLRDNSYEQYF. Here the CDR3 DNA reads TGCGCCAGCAGCCTCCGGGACAACTCCTACGAGCAGTACTTC.